The 26 T cell receptor beta chains below all came from one sample that was sequenced in a study of shared clonotypes between healthy human individuals. Data came from immunoSEQ multiplex PCR; TCRdb stores just in-frame clones and leaves some out. The table has approximately 1.5 million clones, roughly 98.5% seen once. Material: naive CD4+ T cells sorted from blood. The sample's subset: CD45RA+ positively selected. These TCRs come from a man aged 25-45 years in good health.

Note on this clone: The sample contains more than one DNA sequence encoding this CDR3. The genes are TRBV18 and TRBJ2-1; D perhaps matches TRBD2 (5 bases). Trimming pared 0 bases from V and 2 bases from J, leaving 5 bases between. CDR3 length: 14 amino acids. The germline gives CDR1 KGHSH, CDR2 LQKENI. The CDR3 DNA reads as TGTGCCAGCTCACCACCGGGAGCCTACAATGAGCAGTTCTTC. This gives the protein CASSPPGAYNEQFF.

On this clone: An end of the junction differs from the germline gene, which may be a read error. The chain recombines TRBV10-1 with TRBJ2-2, with 8 bases lining up with TRBD1. Germline loops: CDR1 WNHNN, CDR2 SYGVQD (reference sequence). The CDR3 covers 15 residues. CDR3 sequence: CASSQDRGYTGELFF. CDR3 bases: TGCGCCAGCAGTCAAGACAGGGGATACACCGGGGAGCTATTTTTT.

The genes are TRBV5-1 and TRBJ2-7; D unresolved. The CDR3 sequence is 14 residues long. V dropped 4 bases and J dropped 0 bases, with 11 bases sitting between them. Germline values: CDR1 SGHRS, CDR2 YFSETQ. CDR3 nucleotides: TGCGCCAGCAGCCTAGAGACCGGCTCCTACGAGCAGTACTTC. This translates into CASSLETGSYEQYF.

V usage is TRBV15 and J usage is TRBJ1-3, with D uncertain. CDR3 size: 15 residues. From germline, CDR1 is LNHNV and CDR2 YYDKDF (reference sequence). V shed 1 base and J shed 0 bases, with 7 bases lying between them. In DNA, the CDR3 is TGTGCCACCAGCAGAGTGGGAGACTCTGGAAACACCATATATTTT. This gives the protein CATSRVGDSGNTIYF.

V usage is TRBV10-2 and J usage is TRBJ2-7, with 7 bases fitting TRBD1. From germline, CDR1 is WSHSY and CDR2 SAAADI. V shed 4 bases and J 0 bases; nucleotides not matched to a gene: 3. The CDR3 runs to 14 residues. The CDR3 is CASSAKGASYEQYF. The CDR3 nucleotides are TGCGCCAGCAGTGCCAAGGGGGCCTCCTACGAGCAGTACTTC.

J is TRBJ1-2 and V is TRBV6-6, with a weak D call TRBD1 (6 bases). Trimming stripped 7 bases from V and 6 bases from J, with 9 bases between. The V gene's germline CDR1 is MNHNY and CDR2 SVGAGI (reference sequence). This CDR3 spans 11 amino acids. CDR3 sequence: CASTGEDGYTF. The CDR3 DNA follows: TGTGCCAGCACAGGGGAGGATGGCTACACCTTC.

As concerns this clone: No DNA is shown, since the ends of the CDR3 on it are uncertain; the CDR3 is the one TCRdb lists. The chain uses TRBV27 and TRBJ2-7; the tabulated D call, TRBD2, remains unverified against the DNA. Germline CDR1 reads MNHEY; CDR2 reads SMNVEV (reference sequence). The CDR3 is 18 residues long, counting both termini. The CDR3 sequence: CASSTSGLAGAPDSEQYF.

This chain uses TRBV28 with TRBJ2-5; maybe TRBD2 (6 bases). Between the trimmed V and J ends, which lost 4 bases and 5 bases, there was a span of 11 bases. The germline CDR1 and CDR2 sequences are MDHEN and SYDVKM. This CDR3 region has 13 residues. CDR3 protein: CASSWRVRETQYF. As DNA, the CDR3 is TGTGCCAGCAGTTGGAGGGTTAGGGAGACCCAGTACTTC.

This clone was found a few times. The rearrangement uses TRBV2 and TRBJ1-1, with no clear D. Looked up from germline, CDR1 is SNHLY and CDR2 is FYNNEI. The V gene lost 5 bases and the J gene lost 11 bases, with 12 bases spanning the gap. The CDR3 consists of 11 residues. The CDR3 coding sequence is TGTGCCAGCAGTCCAAACTTATCGGCTTTCTTT. Its protein product is CASSPNLSAFF.

The chain combines TRBV7-6 with TRBJ2-3; the D gene is possibly TRBD1 (7 bases). From germline, CDR1 is SGHVS and CDR2 FNYEAQ. Trimming stripped 7 bases from V and 0 bases from J, with 20 bases between. CDR3 size: 17 residues. In DNA, the CDR3 is TGTGCCAGCACCCTTACTTGGCAGGGGGGCAGCACAGATACGCAGTATTTT. Amino acids: CASTLTWQGGSTDTQYF.

The rearrangement uses TRBV15 and TRBJ2-7, with D tentatively TRBD1 (5 bases). Germline assignment: CDR1 LNHNV and CDR2 YYDKDF (reference sequence). The V and J ends lost 3 bases and 1 base respectively, with 13 bases between them. The length of the CDR3 is 15 residues. CDR3 sequence: CATSSQGSPSYEQYF. In DNA form, the CDR3 reads TGTGCCACCAGCAGTCAGGGTTCCCCTTCCTACGAGCAGTACTTC.

The chain joins TRBV6-1 to TRBJ2-7; 9 bases agree with TRBD1. CDR3 length: 15 residues. V trimming: 6 bases; J trimming: 1 base; junction bases outside the gene matches: 7. CDR1 is MNHNS, CDR2 SASEGT, per germline. The CDR3 bases are TGTGCCAGCAGCCATGACAGGGGGTTATCCTACGAGCAGTACTTC. The encoded protein is CASSHDRGLSYEQYF.

Here the CDR3 reads CASRNRLANTGELFF. DNA of the CDR3: TGTGCCAGCCGAAATCGACTAGCGAACACCGGGGAGCTGTTTTTT. The gene calls are TRBV28 and TRBJ2-2; possible D gene TRBD2, 6 bases. The V and J ends lost 8 bases and 0 bases respectively, with 13 bases between them. Per germline, CDR1 MDHEN and CDR2 SYDVKM. CDR3 length equals 15 residues.

This clone was observed a single time. The chain uses TRBV28 and TRBJ1-5; 8 nucleotides match TRBD1. Germline lookup yields CDR1 MDHEN and CDR2 SYDVKM. V dropped 5 bases and J dropped 6; count of bases not matched to a gene: 6. This CDR3 is built from 14 residues. The CDR3 here is CASSQGARGQPQHF. DNA of the CDR3: TGTGCCAGCAGTCAGGGGGCGCGGGGTCAGCCCCAGCATTTT.

The chain links TRBV10-2 to TRBJ2-7, with 8 nucleotides matching TRBD2. This CDR3 region has 15 residues. Germline CDR1 is WSHSY and CDR2 is SAAADI. The V segment lost 1 base and the J segment 3 bases; nucleotides outside the gene matches: 5. The CDR3 nucleotides are TGCGCCAGCAGTGAGTACGGGAGGGCAGGCTACGAGCAGTACTTC. Encoded protein: CASSEYGRAGYEQYF.

The CDR3 reads CASSVKGSGTDYGYTF. The CDR3 DNA reads TGTGCCAGCAGTGTAAAAGGGTCCGGGACGGACTATGGCTACACCTTC. The chain has TRBV27 and TRBJ1-2, with D maybe TRBD1 (5 bases). The ends were cut back, 5 bases at V and 3 bases at J, with 19 bases in the middle. CDR1 is MNHEY and CDR2 is SMNVEV in the germline V gene (reference sequence). The CDR3 runs 16 residues.

J is TRBJ2-3 and V is TRBV5-4, with a tentative D call TRBD2 (6 bases). Deletions cut 4 bases from V and 7 bases from J, with 13 bases between. The CDR3 totals 13 residues. The germline V gene has CDR1 SGHNT and CDR2 YYREEE (reference sequence). The DNA for the CDR3 is TGTGCCAGCAGCGCGGGGACCGGCAATACGCAGTATTTT. Its translation: CASSAGTGNTQYF.

The V call is TRBV10-3, the J call TRBJ2-1; perhaps TRBD1 as D (6 bases). V dropped 7 bases and J dropped 4 bases, with 11 bases sitting between them. The CDR3 runs to 13 residues. CDR1 and CDR2 from the germline V gene are ENHRY and SYGVKD. CDR3 DNA: TGTGCCATCAAAACCGGGACATACAATGAGCAGTTCTTC. Translating it yields CAIKTGTYNEQFF.

The rearrangement joins TRBV28 to TRBJ2-3; no firm D call. Trimming took 5 bases from V and 4 from J, leaving 10 bases between them. Germline V gene data show CDR1 as MDHEN and CDR2 as SYDVKM. The CDR3 has 13 amino acids. The CDR3 DNA follows: TGTGCCAGCAGTCTGCCTCGGGCAGATACGCAGTATTTT. Protein sequence: CASSLPRADTQYF.

The chain couples TRBV28 to TRBJ2-2; TRBD1 matches 8 bases. This CDR3 comprises 18 residues. Germline loops: CDR1 MDHEN, CDR2 SYDVKM. J lost 4 bases, V lost 0 bases, and 10 bases had no gene match. This chain's CDR3 is CASSLWFSRQGTTGELFF. CDR3 in DNA: TGTGCCAGCAGTTTATGGTTTTCCCGACAGGGGACCACCGGGGAGCTGTTTTTT.

This chain joins TRBV7-2 and TRBJ1-5, with D possibly being TRBD1 (6 bases). The V gene lost 4 bases and the J gene lost 7 bases, with 23 bases spanning the gap. CDR1 and CDR2 from the germline V gene are SGHTA and FQGNSA. There are 17 residues in the CDR3. Here the CDR3 DNA reads TGTGCCAGCAGCTCTCCGGAGGGCGACAGGTCCCTCCAGCCCCAGCATTTT. Amino acid sequence: CASSSPEGDRSLQPQHF.

The V gene is TRBV5-4, the J gene TRBJ2-1; D gene unclear. V shed 5 bases and J shed 0 bases, with 9 bases lying between them. CDR3 length: 14 residues. The V gene's germline CDR1 is SGHNT and CDR2 YYREEE (reference sequence). Here the CDR3 reads CASRPETSYNEQFF. CDR3 DNA: TGTGCCAGCAGACCCGAGACCTCCTACAATGAGCAGTTCTTC.

This clone was counted a single time. The chain carries TRBV6-1 and TRBJ2-1, with D uncertain. With 7 bases removed from V and 0 bases from J, the gap between germline ends came to 7 bases. CDR1 and CDR2 from the germline V gene are MNHNS and SASEGT. The CDR3 contains 13 residues. CDR3 loop: CASTIYSYNEQFF. CDR3 coding DNA: TGTGCCAGCACGATATACTCCTACAATGAGCAGTTCTTC.

This clone was found once. The chain joins TRBV11-3 to TRBJ2-7; no definite D call. The CDR3 loop spans 14 amino acids. CDR1 is SGHNT, CDR2 YENEEA, per germline. Trimming pared 1 base from V and 0 bases from J, leaving 7 bases between. CDR3 DNA: TGTGCCAGCAGCTTAGCCAGCGACTCCTACGAGCAGTACTTC. This gives the protein CASSLASDSYEQYF.

The gene calls are TRBV7-2 and TRBJ2-3; 9 nucleotides line up with TRBD2. Germline V gives CDR1 SGHTA, CDR2 FQGNSA. The CDR3 length is 14 residues. V dropped 1 base and J dropped 6; count of bases not matched to a gene: 2. In DNA form, the CDR3 reads TGTGCCAGCAGCTTAGACCTAGCGGGGGATACGCAGTATTTT. Encoded protein: CASSLDLAGDTQYF.

The rearrangement joins TRBV29-1 to TRBJ2-1; TRBD1 matches 7 bases. This CDR3 comprises 15 residues. V lost 6 bases, J lost 0 bases, and 8 bases stayed unmatched. CDR1 and CDR2 (germline): SQVTM, ANQGSEA. CDR3 in amino acids: CSVKGAPSSYNEQFF. CDR3 DNA: TGCAGCGTAAAGGGGGCACCGAGCTCCTACAATGAGCAGTTCTTC.